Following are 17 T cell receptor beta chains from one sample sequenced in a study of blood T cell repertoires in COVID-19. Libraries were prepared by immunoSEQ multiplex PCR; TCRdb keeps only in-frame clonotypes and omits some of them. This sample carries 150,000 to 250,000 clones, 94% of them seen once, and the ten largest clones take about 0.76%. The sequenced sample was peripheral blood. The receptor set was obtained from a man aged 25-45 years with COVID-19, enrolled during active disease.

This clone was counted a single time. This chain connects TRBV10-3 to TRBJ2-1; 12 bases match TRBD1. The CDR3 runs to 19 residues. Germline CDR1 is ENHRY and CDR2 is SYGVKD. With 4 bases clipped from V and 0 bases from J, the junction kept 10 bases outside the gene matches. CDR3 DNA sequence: TGTGCCATCAGTGGGTGGGACAGGGGGCTGGATGGCTCCTACAATGAGCAGTTCTTC. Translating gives CAISGWDRGLDGSYNEQFF.

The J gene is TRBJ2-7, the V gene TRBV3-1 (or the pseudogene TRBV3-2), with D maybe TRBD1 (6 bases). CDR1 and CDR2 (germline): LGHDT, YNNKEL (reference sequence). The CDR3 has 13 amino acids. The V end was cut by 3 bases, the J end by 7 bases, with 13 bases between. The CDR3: CASSQRRQGEQYF. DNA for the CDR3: TGTGCCAGCAGCCAGCGAAGGCAGGGGGAGCAGTACTTC.

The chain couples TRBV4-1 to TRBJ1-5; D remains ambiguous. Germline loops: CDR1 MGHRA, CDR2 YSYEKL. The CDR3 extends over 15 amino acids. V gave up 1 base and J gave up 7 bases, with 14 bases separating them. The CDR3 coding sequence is TGCGCCAGCAGCCAAGGGGAAGGGAGGGCCCAGCCCCAGCATTTT. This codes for CASSQGEGRAQPQHF.

The CDR3 DNA reads TGTGCCAGCAGTTACTCGAGAGTCGGGGGCTATGGCTACACCTTC. This codes for CASSYSRVGGYGYTF. The chain combines TRBV6-5 with TRBJ1-2, with a weak D call TRBD1 (5 bases). Trimming left V 0 bases short and J 4 bases short, with 12 bases between. Germline loops: CDR1 MNHEY, CDR2 SVGAGI. The CDR3 spans 15 residues.

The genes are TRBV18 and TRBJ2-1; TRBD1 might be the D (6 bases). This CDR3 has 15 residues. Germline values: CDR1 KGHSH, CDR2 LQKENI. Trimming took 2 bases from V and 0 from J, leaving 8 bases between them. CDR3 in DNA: TGTGCCAGCTCACCAGGACAGAGCTCCTACAATGAGCAGTTCTTC. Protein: CASSPGQSSYNEQFF.

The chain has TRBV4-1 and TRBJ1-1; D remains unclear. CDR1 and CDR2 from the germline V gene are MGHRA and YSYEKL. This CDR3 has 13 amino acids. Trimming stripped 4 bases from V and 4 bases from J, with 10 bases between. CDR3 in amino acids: CASSLRPSTEAFF. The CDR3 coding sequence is TGCGCCAGCAGCCTCCGTCCGAGCACTGAAGCTTTCTTT.

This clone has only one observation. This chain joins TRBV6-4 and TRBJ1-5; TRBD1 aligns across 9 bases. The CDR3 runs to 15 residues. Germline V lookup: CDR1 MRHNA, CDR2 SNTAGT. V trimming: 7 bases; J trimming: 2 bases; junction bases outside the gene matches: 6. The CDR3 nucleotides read TGTGCCAGCAAAGTGTGGACAGGGGGCAATCAGCCCCAGCATTTT. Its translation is CASKVWTGGNQPQHF.

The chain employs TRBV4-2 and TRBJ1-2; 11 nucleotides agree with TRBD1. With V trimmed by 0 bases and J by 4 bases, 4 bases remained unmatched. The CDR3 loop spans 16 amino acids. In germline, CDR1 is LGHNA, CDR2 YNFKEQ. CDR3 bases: TGTGCCAGCAGCCAAGATCGGACAGGGGGCGGCTATGGCTACACCTTC. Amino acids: CASSQDRTGGGYGYTF.

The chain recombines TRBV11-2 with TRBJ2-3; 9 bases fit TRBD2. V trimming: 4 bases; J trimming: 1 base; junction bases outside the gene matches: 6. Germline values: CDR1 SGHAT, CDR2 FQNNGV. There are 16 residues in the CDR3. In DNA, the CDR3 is TGTGCCAGCAGCTCCTTTAGCGGGGGAGGCACAGATACGCAGTATTTT. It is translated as CASSSFSGGGTDTQYF.

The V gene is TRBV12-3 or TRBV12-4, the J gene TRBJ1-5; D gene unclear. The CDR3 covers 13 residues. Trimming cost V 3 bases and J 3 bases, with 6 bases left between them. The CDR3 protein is CASSLALNQPQHF. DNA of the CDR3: TGTGCCAGCAGTTTGGCCCTCAATCAGCCCCAGCATTTT.

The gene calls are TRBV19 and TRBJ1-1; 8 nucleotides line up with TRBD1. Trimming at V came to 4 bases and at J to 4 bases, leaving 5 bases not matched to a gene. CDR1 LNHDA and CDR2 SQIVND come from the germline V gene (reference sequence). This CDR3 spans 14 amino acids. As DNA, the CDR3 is TGTGCCAGTAGTACGAGACAGGGGAGCACTGAAGCTTTCTTT. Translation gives CASSTRQGSTEAFF.

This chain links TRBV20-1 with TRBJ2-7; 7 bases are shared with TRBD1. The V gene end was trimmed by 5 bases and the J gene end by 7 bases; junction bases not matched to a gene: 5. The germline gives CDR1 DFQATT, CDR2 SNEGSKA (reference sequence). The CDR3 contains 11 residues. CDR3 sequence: CSAQQGWEQYF. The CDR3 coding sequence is TGCAGTGCTCAACAGGGGTGGGAGCAGTACTTC.

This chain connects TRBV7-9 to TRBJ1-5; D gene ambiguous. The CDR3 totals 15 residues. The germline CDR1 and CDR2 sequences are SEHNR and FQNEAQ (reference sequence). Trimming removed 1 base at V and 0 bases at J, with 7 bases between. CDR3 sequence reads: CASSLDRDSNQPQHF. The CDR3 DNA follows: TGTGCCAGCAGCTTAGACAGAGATAGCAATCAGCCCCAGCATTTT. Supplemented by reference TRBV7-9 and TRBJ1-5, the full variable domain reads DTGVSQNPRHKITKRGQNVTFRCDPISEHNRLYWYRQTLGQGPEFLTYFQNEAQLEKSRLLSDRFSAERPKGSFSTLEIQRTEQGDSAMYLCASSLDRDSNQPQHFGDGTRLSIL.

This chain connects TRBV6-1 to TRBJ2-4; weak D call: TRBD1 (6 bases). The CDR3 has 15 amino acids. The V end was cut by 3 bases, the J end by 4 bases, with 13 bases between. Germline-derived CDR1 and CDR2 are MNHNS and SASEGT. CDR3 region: CASSDRGPGKNIQYF. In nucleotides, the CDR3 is TGTGCCAGCAGTGACAGGGGCCCAGGGAAAAACATTCAGTACTTC.

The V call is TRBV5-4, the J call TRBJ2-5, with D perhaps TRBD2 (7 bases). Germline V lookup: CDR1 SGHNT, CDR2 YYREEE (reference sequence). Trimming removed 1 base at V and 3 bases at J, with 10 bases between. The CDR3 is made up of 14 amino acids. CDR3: CASSLTGREETQYF. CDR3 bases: TGTGCCAGCAGCTTGACAGGGAGGGAAGAGACCCAGTACTTC.

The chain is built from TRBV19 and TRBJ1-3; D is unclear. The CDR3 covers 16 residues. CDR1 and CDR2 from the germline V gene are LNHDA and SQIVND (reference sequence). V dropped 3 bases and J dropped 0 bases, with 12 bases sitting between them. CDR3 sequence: CASSIAQDYSGNTIYF. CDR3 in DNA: TGTGCCAGTAGTATTGCGCAGGACTACTCTGGAAACACCATATATTTT. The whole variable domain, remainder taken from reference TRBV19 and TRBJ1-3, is DGGITQSPKYLFRKEGQNVTLSCEQNLNHDAMYWYRQDPGQGLRLIYYSQIVNDFQKGDIAEGYSVSREKKESFPLTVTSAQKNPTAFYLCASSIAQDYSGNTIYFGEGSWLTVV.

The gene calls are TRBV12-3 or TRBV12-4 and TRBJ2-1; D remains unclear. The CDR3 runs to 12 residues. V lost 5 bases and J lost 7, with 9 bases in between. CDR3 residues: CASSLIRNEQFF. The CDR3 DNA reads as TGTGCCAGCAGTCTTATCAGGAATGAGCAGTTCTTC.